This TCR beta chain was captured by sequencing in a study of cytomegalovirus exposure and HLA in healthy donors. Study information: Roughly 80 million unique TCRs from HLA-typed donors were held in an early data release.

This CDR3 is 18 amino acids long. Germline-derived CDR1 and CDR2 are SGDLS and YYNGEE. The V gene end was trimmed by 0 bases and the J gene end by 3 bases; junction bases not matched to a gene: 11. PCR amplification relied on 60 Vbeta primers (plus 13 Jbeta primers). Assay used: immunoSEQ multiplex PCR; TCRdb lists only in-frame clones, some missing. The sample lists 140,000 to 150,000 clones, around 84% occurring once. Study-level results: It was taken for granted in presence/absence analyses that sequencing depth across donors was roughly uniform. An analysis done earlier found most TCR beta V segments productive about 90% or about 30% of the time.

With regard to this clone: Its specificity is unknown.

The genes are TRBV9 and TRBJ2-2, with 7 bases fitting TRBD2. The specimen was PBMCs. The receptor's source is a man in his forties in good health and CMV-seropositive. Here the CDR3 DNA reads TGTGCCAGCAGCGTAGCTCGGGGGGAAGGCGCGTACACCGGGGAGCTGTTTTTT. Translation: CASSVARGEGAYTGELFF.